The clone carrying this T cell receptor beta chain was seen a few times. Its specificity is unknown. The data originate from a study of T cells after yellow fever vaccination. Study-wide context: Where fractions had low cell numbers, libraries were prepared from them with the SMART-Seq v4 Ultra Low Input RNA kit. Study-wide points: Although the secondary response was weaker, it peaked faster, at day 5 versus 15. Contaminants from the bulk population, in the form of abundant clonotypes, could be found in FACS-sorted repertoires.

The J segment lost 0 bases and the V segment lost 5 bases, leaving 6 bases of the junction unmatched. CDR1 and CDR2 (germline): MDHEN, SYDVKM. The CDR3 sequence is 15 residues long. A universal primer site and UMIs were added as TCR cDNA was made by 5'RACE template switching. TCRdb recomputed calls from the 5' RACE reads with MiXCR, one row per CDR3 protein. The sample yields 200,000 to 300,000 distinct CDR3 sequences, 10% to 15% seen once. The input for sequencing was CD4+ T cells sorted from PBMCs, taken 45 days after the yellow fever booster vaccination. The source of this sequence is a young man who received the YFV17D yellow fever vaccine. The chain links TRBV28 to TRBJ1-1; 7 bases map to TRBD1. CDR3 sequence reads: CASSGQVLMNTEAFF. CDR3 in DNA: TGTGCCAGCAGTGGACAGGTCCTCATGAACACTGAAGCTTTCTTT. The complete variable domain, with remaining parts taken from reference TRBV28 and TRBJ1-1, reads DVKVTQSSRYLVKRTGEKVFLECVQDMDHENMFWYRQDPGLGLRLIYFSYDVKMKEKGDIPEGYSVSREKKERFSLILESASTNQTSMYLCASSGQVLMNTEAFFGQGTRLTVV.